The 5 T cell receptor beta chains presented below share a single source sample, sequenced in a study of regulatory dendritic cells for organ transplantation. TCRdb keeps only in-frame clones here, not all; method: immunoSEQ multiplex PCR. The profile covers 22,000 or so clones, with 74% appearing a single time and about 0.84% taken by the ten largest. The sequenced material came from memory CD4+ T cells from blood. As for subset: CD45RO+ memory T cells. The receptors were sampled from a human donor in good health.

V gene TRBV7-2 combines with J gene TRBJ2-5, with a possible D match to TRBD1 (5 bases). The CDR3 has 15 amino acids. The germline gives CDR1 SGHTA, CDR2 FQGNSA. Trimming stripped 6 bases from V and 0 bases from J, with 14 bases between. DNA for the CDR3: TGTGCCAGCAGTAGGGGCTTTTCAAACCAAGAGACCCAGTACTTC. The encoded protein is CASSRGFSNQETQYF.

The chain uses TRBV19 and TRBJ1-4; 7 bases line up with TRBD1. The CDR3 covers 14 residues. Germline values: CDR1 LNHDA, CDR2 SQIVND (reference sequence). The junction had 5 bases not matched to a gene; V was cut back by 3 bases and J by 7 bases. For the CDR3, the DNA is TGTGCCAGTAGTATTCGGGGACAGAGTGAAAAACTGTTTTTT. As protein: CASSIRGQSEKLFF.

The chain is built from TRBV7-2 and TRBJ2-5, with a tentative D call TRBD2 (6 bases). The CDR3 has 14 residues. Trimming took 5 bases from V and 5 from J, leaving 15 bases between them. Germline V gives CDR1 SGHTA, CDR2 FQGNSA. Written as DNA, the CDR3 is TGTGCCAGCAGCCTCCAGGGTGGGGGGGAGACCCAGTACTTC. This translates into CASSLQGGGETQYF.

For the CDR3, the DNA is TGTGCCAGCAGCCGAGGACAGGGCACTTCCTCTGGGGCCAACGTCCTGACTTTC. Translated: CASSRGQGTSSGANVLTF. This chain links TRBV5-8 with TRBJ2-6, with 8 bases fitting TRBD1. J lost 0 bases, V lost 4 bases, and 9 bases had no gene match. The length of the CDR3 is 18 residues. CDR1 and CDR2 from the germline V gene are SGHTS and YDEGEE. The variable domain in full, with the rest retrieved from reference TRBV5-8 and TRBJ2-6, is EAGVTQSPTHLIKTRGQQATLRCSPISGHTSVYWYQQALGLGLQFLLWYDEGEERNRGNFPPRFSGRQFPNYSSELNVNALELEDSALYLCASSRGQGTSSGANVLTFGAGSRLTVL.

This chain uses TRBV11-3 with TRBJ2-2; 9 nucleotides match TRBD1. The CDR3 sequence is 15 residues long. CDR1 is SGHNT and CDR2 is YENEEA in the germline V gene. J lost 2 bases, V lost 5 bases, and 3 bases had no gene match. This CDR3 reads CASSPGQGNTGELFF. For the CDR3, the DNA is TGTGCCAGCAGCCCGGGACAGGGAAACACCGGGGAGCTGTTTTTT.